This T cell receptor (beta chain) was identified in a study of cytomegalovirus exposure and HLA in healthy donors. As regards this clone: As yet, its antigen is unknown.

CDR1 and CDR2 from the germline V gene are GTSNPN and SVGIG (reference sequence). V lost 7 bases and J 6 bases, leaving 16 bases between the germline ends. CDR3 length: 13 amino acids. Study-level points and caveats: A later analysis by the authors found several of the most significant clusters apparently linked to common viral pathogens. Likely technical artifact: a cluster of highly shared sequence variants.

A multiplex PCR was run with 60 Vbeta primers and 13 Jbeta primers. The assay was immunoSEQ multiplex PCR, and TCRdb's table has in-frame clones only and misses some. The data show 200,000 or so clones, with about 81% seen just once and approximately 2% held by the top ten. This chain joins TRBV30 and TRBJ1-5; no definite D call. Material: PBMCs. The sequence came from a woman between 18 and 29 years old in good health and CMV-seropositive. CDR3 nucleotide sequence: TGTGCCTTTAATGCGGGTAGCGGTCAGCCCCAGCATTTT. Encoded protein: CAFNAGSGQPQHF.